This record covers a single T cell receptor (beta chain). This table comes from immunoSEQ multiplex PCR, and its TCRdb copy is limited to in-frame clones, with some not included. This table holds around 67,000 clones, approximately 90% found once. This sample was included in a study of T cells after somatic rescue of genetic block. CDR1 KGHSH and CDR2 LQKENI come from the germline V gene. This CDR3 comprises 15 residues. J lost 4 bases, V lost 5 bases, and 10 bases had no gene match. What was sequenced was peripheral blood mononuclear cells (PBMCs). The receptor comes from a man aged 30-40 years. The chain has TRBV18 and TRBJ1-1, with 7 bases fitting TRBD1. The DNA of the CDR3 is TGTGCCAGCTCATCCGCCCTACAGGGGTCCACTGAAGCTTTCTTT. It is translated as CASSSALQGSTEAFF.